The next 24 T cell receptor beta chains were all read from a single sample in a study of CD8+CD57+ T cells in acquired aplastic anemia (dated by TCRdb to 2017 to 2018). The patients picked for sequencing were ones in whom flow cytometry had shown an expansion of CD8+CD57+ cells. The sample was run on an Illumina HiSeq 2000. TCR beta VDJ combination and CDR3 sequence profiling used genomic DNA as the template. Using fastp trimming at Q25 and MiXCR clonotype assembly, TCRdb reanalyzed the public sequencing data and kept in-frame beta chains. Entries that share a CDR3 protein sequence are merged under the most common genes and DNA. This sample lists around 430,000 distinct CDR3 sequences; around 30% were detected once. The ten largest make up 0.8% to 0.85% of the sample. Sequencing was done on a sample of sorted CD4+, CD8+, or CD8+CD57+ T cells (not recorded which) from PBMCs. Source of these receptors: a human donor with aplastic anemia.

This clonotype was detected only once. The chain combines TRBV20-1 with TRBJ2-1, with D tentatively TRBD2 (6 bases). The CDR3 sequence is 14 residues long. The ends were cut back, 6 bases at V and 3 bases at J, with 15 bases in the middle. Germline-derived CDR1 and CDR2 are DFQATT and SNEGSKA (reference sequence). CDR3 sequence reads: CSASLAGSYNEQFF. The CDR3 DNA is TGCAGTGCCAGCCTGGCGGGGAGCTACAATGAGCAGTTCTTC.

This clonotype was observed a handful of times. The chain joins TRBV12-3 or TRBV12-4 to TRBJ1-3, with D hard to call. The ends were cut back, 10 bases at V and 0 bases at J, with 13 bases in the middle. This CDR3 has 14 amino acids. The CDR3 protein is CATKNALSGNTIYF. In nucleotides, the CDR3 is TGTGCCACCAAAAACGCCCTCTCTGGAAACACCATATATTTT.

This clonotype was counted between two and nine times. At one of its ends the junction is not consistent with the germline gene, which may arise from a read error. The chain is built from TRBV5-4 and TRBJ1-2, with 7 nucleotides matching TRBD1. CDR3 size: 16 residues. Germline CDR1 SGHNT, CDR2 YYREEE (reference sequence). CDR3 in amino acids: CAGSLGHRGGSYGYTF. Written as DNA, the CDR3 is TGTGCCGGCAGCTTGGGGCACAGGGGCGGCAGCTATGGCTACACCTTC.

This clonotype was recorded many times. This rearrangement joins TRBV29-1 to TRBJ2-3, with TRBD2 matching 9 bases. V lost 6 bases to trimming and J lost 4 bases; unmatched junction nucleotides: 5. Germline lookup yields CDR1 SQVTM and CDR2 ANQGSEA. The CDR3 is made up of 13 amino acids. CDR3 in amino acids: CSVWAGGPDTQYF. DNA of the CDR3: TGCAGCGTATGGGCGGGGGGGCCAGATACGCAGTATTTT.

J is TRBJ1-4 and V is TRBV3-1, with TRBD1 as a possible D gene (5 bases). CDR3 length: 16 residues. CDR1 and CDR2 (germline): LGHDT, YNNKEL (reference sequence). Trimming stripped 2 bases from V and 8 bases from J, with 18 bases between. CDR3: CASSQHGWGVGEKLFF. DNA of the CDR3: TGTGCCAGCAGCCAACATGGATGGGGGGTAGGAGAAAAACTGTTTTTT.

This clonotype was detected only a few times. V and J are TRBV5-1 and TRBJ1-3, with 7 bases lining up with TRBD1. Germline CDR1 SGHRS, CDR2 YFSETQ. Unmatched junction bases numbered 11, after V lost 4 bases and J lost 7 bases. CDR3 size: 15 residues. The CDR3 sequence is CASSPLGQRGNTIYF. As DNA, the CDR3 is TGCGCCAGCAGCCCCCTGGGACAGCGGGGGAACACCATATATTTT. The variable domain in full, with the rest retrieved from reference TRBV5-1 and TRBJ1-3, is KAGVTQTPRYLIKTRGQQVTLSCSPISGHRSVSWYQQTPGQGLQFLFEYFSETQRNKGNFPGRFSGRQFSNSRSEMNVSTLELGDSALYLCASSPLGQRGNTIYFGEGSWLTVV.

This rearrangement joins TRBV19 to TRBJ1-1; possibly TRBD1 for D (5 bases). V was pared by 4 bases and J by 6 bases, with 15 bases between. The germline CDR1 and CDR2 sequences are LNHDA and SQIVND (reference sequence). This CDR3 spans 14 amino acids. Here the CDR3 DNA reads TGTGCCAGTAGTAGCCCTCCAGGGCCCGCTGAAGCTTTCTTT. It specifies CASSSPPGPAEAFF.

This clonotype was counted many times. The chain uses TRBV2 and TRBJ2-7; the D gene could be TRBD1 or TRBD2 (5 bases each). The CDR3 covers 13 residues. Deletions cut 3 bases from V and 6 bases from J, with 12 bases between. The germline V gene encodes CDR1 SNHLY and CDR2 FYNNEI. In nucleotides, the CDR3 is TGTGCCAGCAGTGAGGGGGTTTATTTCGAGCAGTACTTC. Its protein product is CASSEGVYFEQYF.

The J gene is TRBJ2-3, the V gene TRBV4-3, with 7 bases identical to TRBD1. This CDR3 is 16 amino acids long. CDR1 and CDR2 (germline): LGHNA, YSLEER. V trimming: 0 bases; J trimming: 2 bases; junction bases outside the gene matches: 5. In DNA form, the CDR3 reads TGCGCCAGCAGCCAAGAAGGGGGCAGGGTCACAGATACGCAGTATTTT. Amino acid sequence: CASSQEGGRVTDTQYF.

This clonotype was seen many times. This sequence joins TRBV15 and TRBJ2-5; TRBD2 matches at 15 bases. Germline CDR1 and CDR2: LNHNV and YYDKDF (reference sequence). The CDR3 loop spans 18 amino acids. J gave up 4 bases and V 4 bases, and 10 bases lay outside the gene matches. CDR3 nucleotide sequence: TGTGCCACCAGCACAGGACTAGCGGGGGGGTTGCGCGTAGAGACCCAGTACTTC. Its protein is CATSTGLAGGLRVETQYF.

In its sample, this clonotype was seen a few times. V is TRBV30 and J is TRBJ1-5; D is perhaps TRBD1 (5 bases). Germline V gives CDR1 GTSNPN, CDR2 SVGIG (reference sequence). CDR3 length equals 13 residues. Between the trimmed V and J ends, which lost 3 bases and 4 bases, there was a span of 10 bases. This chain's CDR3 is CAWSGGDNQPQHF. The DNA of the CDR3 is TGTGCCTGGAGCGGAGGGGATAATCAGCCCCAGCATTTT.

This clonotype came up many times. The CDR3 coding sequence is TGTGCCAGCAGCCGCGGGGGCTCGACAGATACGCAGTATTTT. Amino acid sequence: CASSRGGSTDTQYF. The J gene is TRBJ2-3, the V gene TRBV7-3; D is perhaps TRBD2 (7 bases). V lost 5 bases, J lost 3 bases, and 12 bases lay in between. The CDR3 consists of 14 residues. From germline, CDR1 is SGHTA and CDR2 FQGTGA.

This clonotype has at least ten counts. V and J are TRBV29-1 and TRBJ2-4, with D perhaps TRBD1 (6 bases). The V end lost 6 bases, the J end lost 8 bases, and 14 bases lay between the germline ends. CDR3 length equals 12 residues. Per the germline V gene, CDR1 is SQVTM and CDR2 is ANQGSEA. CDR3: CSVQKGEHIQYF. The CDR3 DNA sequence: TGCAGCGTCCAAAAGGGGGAACACATTCAGTACTTC.

This clonotype appeared many times. This chain joins TRBV29-1 and TRBJ1-1, with 8 bases fitting TRBD1. J was trimmed by 5 bases and V by 3 bases; bases with no gene match: 8. CDR1 and CDR2 from the germline V gene are SQVTM and ANQGSEA. The CDR3 runs 14 residues. CDR3 protein: CSVDLTGGETEAFF. DNA of the CDR3: TGCAGCGTTGATCTCACAGGGGGAGAGACTGAAGCTTTCTTT.

This clonotype was counted many times. This chain uses TRBV2 with TRBJ2-7; D is possibly TRBD2 (6 bases). Germline V CDR1 and CDR2: SNHLY, FYNNEI. Deletions cut 4 bases from V and 0 bases from J, with 13 bases between. The CDR3 spans 15 residues. The DNA for the CDR3 is TGTGCCAGCAGTGTAGGCTGGAGGGCCTCCTACGAGCAGTACTTC. Translation gives CASSVGWRASYEQYF.

This clonotype has a count of ten or more. The chain couples TRBV25-1 to TRBJ1-1; D is ambiguous. The germline V gene encodes CDR1 MGHDK and CDR2 SYGVNS. The CDR3 loop spans 11 amino acids. The V gene lost 6 bases and the J gene lost 7 bases, with 9 bases spanning the gap. The CDR3 region has the DNA TGTGCCAGCAGACTAAGAAATGAAGCTTTCTTT. Translated, it gives CASRLRNEAFF.

This clonotype was counted ten times or more. The junction does not match germline at one end; this may be a read error. This sequence joins TRBV19 and TRBJ2-3, with a tentative D call TRBD1 (6 bases). This CDR3 region has 13 residues. From germline, CDR1 is LNHDA and CDR2 SQIVND (reference sequence). The CDR3 DNA is TGTGCCAGTAGTATAGTCCAGCAGGGGCCCCTCGATTTT. Translated, it gives CASSIVQQGPLDF. Variable domain in full (rest from reference TRBV19 and TRBJ2-3): DGGITQSPKYLFRKEGQNVTLSCEQNLNHDAMYWYRQDPGQGLRLIYYSQIVNDFQKGDIAEGYSVSREKKESFPLTVTSAQKNPTAFYLCASSIVQQGPLDFGPGTRLTVL.

The CDR3 region has the DNA TGCAGGGGGGACGCTAACTATGGCTACACCTTC. This translates into CRGDANYGYTF. The chain combines TRBV29-1 with TRBJ1-2, with D perhaps matching TRBD1 (5 bases). CDR3 length: 11 residues. Looked up from germline, CDR1 is SQVTM and CDR2 is ANQGSEA. Filled out from reference TRBV29-1 and TRBJ1-2, the complete variable domain reads SAVISQKPSRDICQRGTSLTIQCQVDSQVTMMFWYRQQPGQSLTLIATANQGSEATYESGFVIDKFPISRPNLTFSTLTVSNMSPEDSSIYLCRGDANYGYTFGSGTRLTVV.

This clonotype was observed a handful of times. The genes are TRBV10-3 and TRBJ2-7, with 7 bases aligning to TRBD2. V lost 10 bases to trimming and J lost 3 bases; unmatched junction nucleotides: 12. The CDR3 runs 14 residues. CDR1 is ENHRY, CDR2 SYGVKD, per germline. CDR3 DNA: TGTGCCAGCAGCCCCGGGACTACAATCTACGAGCAGTACTTC. Translating it yields CASSPGTTIYEQYF.

The V and J genes are TRBV6-1 and TRBJ1-5, with 7 bases aligning to TRBD1. CDR3 length: 14 amino acids. The germline V gene has CDR1 MNHNS and CDR2 SASEGT. Unmatched junction bases numbered 6, after V lost 9 bases and J lost 1 base. This chain's CDR3 is CASRTGQSNQPQHF. In DNA form, the CDR3 reads TGTGCCAGTAGGACAGGCCAGAGCAATCAGCCCCAGCATTTT.

This chain links TRBV10-1 with TRBJ1-2, with no clear D. This CDR3 has 12 residues. V lost 8 bases and J lost 2, with 9 bases in between. Germline V gene data show CDR1 as WNHNN and CDR2 as SYGVQD (reference sequence). For the CDR3, the DNA is TGCGCCAGCTCGAGACTGAACTATGGCTACACCTTC. Protein: CASSRLNYGYTF.

This chain uses TRBV7-2 with TRBJ1-1; D is undetermined. CDR3 size: 13 residues. Germline V gene sequence: CDR1 SGHTA, CDR2 FQGNSA. V was clipped by 4 bases and J by 6 bases, with 12 bases between them. CDR3 DNA sequence: TGTGCCAGCAGCTCGCGTTGGCGGGCTGAAGCTTTCTTT. Amino acids: CASSSRWRAEAFF. Filled out from reference TRBV7-2 and TRBJ1-1, the complete variable domain reads GAGVSQSPSNKVTEKGKDVELRCDPISGHTALYWYRQSLGQGLEFLIYFQGNSAPDKSGLPSDRFSAERTGGSVSTLTIQRTQQEDSAVYLCASSSRWRAEAFFGQGTRLTVV.

This clonotype has ten or more counts. This chain connects TRBV5-1 to TRBJ1-2, with TRBD1 matching 8 bases. The CDR3 runs to 15 residues. With 5 bases clipped from V and 0 bases from J, the junction kept 6 bases outside the gene matches. Germline V gene data show CDR1 as SGHRS and CDR2 as YFSETQ. The CDR3 nucleotides are TGCGCCAGCAGACCTGCGGACAGGGCTAACTATGGCTACACCTTC. It translates to CASRPADRANYGYTF.

V is TRBV15 and J is TRBJ2-7; 7 nucleotides match TRBD1. The V gene's germline CDR1 is LNHNV and CDR2 YYDKDF (reference sequence). This CDR3 region has 15 residues. Trimming at V came to 6 bases and at J to 2 bases, leaving 10 bases not matched to a gene. The CDR3 sequence is CATSSKTGLPYEQYF. CDR3 DNA sequence: TGTGCCACCAGTAGTAAGACAGGGTTGCCCTACGAGCAGTACTTC.